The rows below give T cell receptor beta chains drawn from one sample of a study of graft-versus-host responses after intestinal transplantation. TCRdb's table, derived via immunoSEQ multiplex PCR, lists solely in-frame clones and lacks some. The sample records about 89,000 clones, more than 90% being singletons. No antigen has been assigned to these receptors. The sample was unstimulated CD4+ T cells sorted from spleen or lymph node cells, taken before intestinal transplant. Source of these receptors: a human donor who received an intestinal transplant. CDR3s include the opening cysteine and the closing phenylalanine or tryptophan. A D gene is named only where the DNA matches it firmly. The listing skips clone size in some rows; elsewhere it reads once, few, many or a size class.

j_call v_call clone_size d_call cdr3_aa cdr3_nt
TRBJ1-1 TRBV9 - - CASSVKPGYEAFF TGTGCCAGCAGCGTCAAACCGGGGTACGAAGCTTTCTTT
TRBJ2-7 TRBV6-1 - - CASSALTGRIDEQYF TGTGCCAGCAGCGCACTAACAGGGAGGATCGACGAGCAGTACTTC
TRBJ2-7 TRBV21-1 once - CASSKRRGGSSYEQYF TGTGCCAGCAGCAAAAGACGCGGAGGGAGCTCCTACGAGCAGTACTTC
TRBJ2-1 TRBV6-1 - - CASTYNEQFF TGTGCCAGCACCTACAATGAGCAGTTCTTC
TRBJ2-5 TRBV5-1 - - CASSVGWGDSQETQYF TGCGCCAGCAGCGTTGGGTGGGGGGACAGCCAAGAGACCCAGTACTTC
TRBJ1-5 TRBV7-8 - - CASSLDRGLQPQHF TGTGCCAGCAGCTTAGACCGGGGTCTTCAGCCCCAGCATTTT
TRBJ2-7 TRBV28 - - CASSPRGEQYF TGTGCCAGCAGCCCAAGGGGAGAGCAGTACTTC
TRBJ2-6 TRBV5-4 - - CASSLDRLAAGANVLTF TGTGCCAGCAGCTTGGATCGGCTAGCTGCTGGGGCCAACGTCCTGACTTTC
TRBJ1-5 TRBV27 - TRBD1 CASSGHRGSNQPQHF TGTGCCAGCAGCGGCCACAGGGGTAGCAATCAGCCCCAGCATTTT
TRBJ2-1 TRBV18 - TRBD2 CASSPQTSGAYNEQFF TGTGCCAGCTCACCACAGACTAGCGGTGCCTACAATGAGCAGTTCTTC
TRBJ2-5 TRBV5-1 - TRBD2 CASSLTSGISETQYF TGCGCCAGCAGCTTGACTAGCGGAATTTCAGAGACCCAGTACTTC
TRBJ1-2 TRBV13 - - CASSFGESYGYTF TGTGCCAGCAGCTTTGGAGAGTCCTATGGCTACACCTTC
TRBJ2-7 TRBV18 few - CASSRSYEQYF TGTGCCAGCTCCCGCTCCTACGAGCAGTACTTC
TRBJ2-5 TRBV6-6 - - CASSYDGWLETQYF TGTGCCAGCAGTTACGACGGGTGGTTGGAGACCCAGTACTTC
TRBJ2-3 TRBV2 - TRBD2 CASRGLAGVGDTQYF TGTGCCAGCAGAGGACTAGCGGGAGTTGGAGATACGCAGTATTTT
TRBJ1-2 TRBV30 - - CAWGERTADRYGYTF TGTGCCTGGGGAGAACGGACAGCCGACCGCTATGGCTACACCTTC
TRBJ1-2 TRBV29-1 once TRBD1 CSVDRDSSYGYTF TGCAGCGTTGATCGGGACAGCTCCTATGGCTACACCTTC
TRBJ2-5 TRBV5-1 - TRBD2 CASSLGGLAGAQETQYF TGCGCCAGCAGCTTGGGGGGACTAGCGGGAGCACAAGAGACCCAGTACTTC
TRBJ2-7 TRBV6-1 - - CASSEEGRFSYEQYF TGTGCCAGCAGTGAAGAAGGCAGATTCTCCTACGAGCAGTACTTC
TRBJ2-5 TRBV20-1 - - CSAWGEETQYF TGCAGTGCTTGGGGGGAAGAGACCCAGTACTTC
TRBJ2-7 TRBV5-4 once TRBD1 CASSSRGPDYEQYF TGTGCCAGCAGCTCCAGGGGGCCGGACTACGAGCAGTACTTC
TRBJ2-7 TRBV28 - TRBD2 CASSSPGLAGGSYEQYF TGTGCCAGCAGTTCCCCCGGACTAGCGGGTGGCTCCTACGAGCAGTACTTC
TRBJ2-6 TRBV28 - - CASTQNQGPSGANVLTF TGTGCCAGCACCCAAAATCAGGGGCCGTCTGGGGCCAACGTCCTGACTTTC
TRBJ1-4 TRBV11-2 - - CASSLDTNEKLFF TGTGCCAGCAGCTTAGATACGAATGAAAAACTGTTTTTT
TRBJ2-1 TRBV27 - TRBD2 CASTGEGPPSSYNEQFF TGTGCCAGCACGGGGGAGGGGCCTCCTTCCTCCTACAATGAGCAGTTCTTC
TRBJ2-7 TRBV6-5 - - CASKEQGGSKQYF TGTGCCAGCAAGGAGCAGGGTGGTTCCAAGCAGTACTTC
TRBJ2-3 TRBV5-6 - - CASSSPGSLSTDTQYF TGTGCCAGCAGCTCCCCGGGGTCGCTGAGCACAGATACGCAGTATTTT
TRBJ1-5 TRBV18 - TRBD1 CASSLTGPQPQHF TGTGCCAGCTCATTGACAGGGCCTCAGCCCCAGCATTTT
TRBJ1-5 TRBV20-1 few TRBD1 CSAMGQGQHF TGCAGTGCTATGGGACAGGGCCAGCATTTT
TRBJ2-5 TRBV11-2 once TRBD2 CASRPNRLAGDQETQYF TGTGCCAGCAGACCCAATAGACTAGCGGGAGACCAAGAGACCCAGTACTTC
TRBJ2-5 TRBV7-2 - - CASSLGEKETQYF TGTGCCAGCAGCTTAGGGGAGAAAGAGACCCAGTACTTC
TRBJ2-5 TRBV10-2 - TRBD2 CASSGDLLAGRQETQYF TGCGCCAGCAGTGGGGACCTATTAGCGGGACGGCAGGAGACCCAGTACTTC
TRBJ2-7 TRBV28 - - CASSLEGVYEQYF TGTGCCAGCAGTTTAGAGGGAGTTTACGAGCAGTACTTC
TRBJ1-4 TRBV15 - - CATSRTAANEKLFF TGTGCCACCAGCAGGACAGCGGCGAATGAAAAACTGTTTTTT
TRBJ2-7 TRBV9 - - CASSVWDTAHEQYF TGTGCCAGCAGCGTATGGGACACGGCCCACGAGCAGTACTTC
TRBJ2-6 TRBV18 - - CASLKVVGGSGANVLTF TGTGCCAGCTTAAAGGTCGTTGGAGGCTCTGGGGCCAACGTCCTGACTTTC
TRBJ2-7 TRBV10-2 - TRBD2 CASMASGSSEQYF TGCGCCAGCATGGCTAGCGGGAGTTCCGAGCAGTACTTC
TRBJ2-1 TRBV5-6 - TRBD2 CASSLLAGAYNEQFF TGTGCCAGCAGCTTGTTAGCGGGAGCCTACAATGAGCAGTTCTTC
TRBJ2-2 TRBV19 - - CASSIRRLANRELFF TGTGCCAGTAGTATCCGCCGGCTAGCAAACAGGGAGCTGTTTTTT